This T cell receptor beta chain was captured in a study of neoadjuvant anti-PD-1 for oral cavity cancer. Across the study: Patients without progression got a fourth dose around day 43.

This CDR3 has 14 residues. V was clipped by 2 bases and J by 2 bases, with 10 bases between them. The germline V gene encodes CDR1 GTSNPN and CDR2 SVGIG (reference sequence). Time point specified: after neoadjuvant nivolumab, at surgical resection. Patients were newly diagnosed with stage II-IVA oral cavity squamous cell carcinoma without prior systemic or radiation treatment. Libraries were prepared by immunoSEQ multiplex PCR; TCRdb keeps only in-frame clonotypes and omits some of them. The table has some 40,000 clones, over 30% seen once. This chain links TRBV30 with TRBJ1-3; possibly TRBD1 for D (6 bases). This clonotype originated in a person between 35 and 79 years old with oral cavity squamous cell carcinoma. The sample in question was tumor tissue, obtained after nivolumab (anti-PD-1) treatment. DNA for the CDR3: TGTGCCTGGAGTACAGGGCAGACTGGAAACACCATATATTTT. This encodes CAWSTGQTGNTIYF.